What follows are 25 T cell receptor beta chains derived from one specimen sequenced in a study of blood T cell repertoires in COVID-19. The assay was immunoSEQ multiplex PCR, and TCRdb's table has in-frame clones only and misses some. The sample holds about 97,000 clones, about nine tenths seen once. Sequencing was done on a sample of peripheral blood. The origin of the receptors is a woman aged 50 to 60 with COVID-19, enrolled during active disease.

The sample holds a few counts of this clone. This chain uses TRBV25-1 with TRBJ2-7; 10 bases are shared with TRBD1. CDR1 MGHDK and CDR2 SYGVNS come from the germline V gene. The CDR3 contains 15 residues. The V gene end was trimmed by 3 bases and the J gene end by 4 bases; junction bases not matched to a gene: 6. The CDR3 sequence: CASSDPGQGIYEQYF. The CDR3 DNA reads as TGTGCCAGCAGTGACCCGGGACAGGGGATTTACGAGCAGTACTTC.

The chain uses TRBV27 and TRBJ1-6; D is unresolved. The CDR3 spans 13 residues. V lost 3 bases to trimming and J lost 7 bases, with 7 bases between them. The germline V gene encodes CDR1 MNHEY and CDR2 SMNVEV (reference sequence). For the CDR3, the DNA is TGTGCCAGCAGTTTCGACACAAATTCACCCCTCCACTTT. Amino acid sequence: CASSFDTNSPLHF.

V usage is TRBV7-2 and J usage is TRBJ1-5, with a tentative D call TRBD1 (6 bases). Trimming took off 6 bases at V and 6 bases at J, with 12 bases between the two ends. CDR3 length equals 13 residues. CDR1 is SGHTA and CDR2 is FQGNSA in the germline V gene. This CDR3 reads CASRQGWGQPQHF. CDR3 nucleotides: TGTGCCAGCAGACAGGGCTGGGGTCAGCCCCAGCATTTT.

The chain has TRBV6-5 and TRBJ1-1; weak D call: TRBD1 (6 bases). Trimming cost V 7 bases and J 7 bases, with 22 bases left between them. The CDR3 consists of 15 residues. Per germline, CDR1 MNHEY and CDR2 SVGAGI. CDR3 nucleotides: TGTGCCAGCACCTACCCGGCGGGGGGCGGGGATGAAGCTTTCTTT. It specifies CASTYPAGGGDEAFF.

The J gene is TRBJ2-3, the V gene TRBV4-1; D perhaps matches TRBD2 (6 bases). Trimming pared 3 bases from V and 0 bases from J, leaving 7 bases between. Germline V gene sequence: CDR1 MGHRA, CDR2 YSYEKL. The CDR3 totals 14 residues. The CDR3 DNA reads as TGCGCCAGCAGCCACGGGAGTAGCACAGATACGCAGTATTTT. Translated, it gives CASSHGSSTDTQYF.

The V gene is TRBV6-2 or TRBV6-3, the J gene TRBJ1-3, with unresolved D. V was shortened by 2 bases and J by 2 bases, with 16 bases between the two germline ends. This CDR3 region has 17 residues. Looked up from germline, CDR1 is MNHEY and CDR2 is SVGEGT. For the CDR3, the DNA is TGTGCCAGCAGTTACCCCCGGCGCGTGGGCCCTGGAAACACCATATATTTT. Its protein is CASSYPRRVGPGNTIYF.

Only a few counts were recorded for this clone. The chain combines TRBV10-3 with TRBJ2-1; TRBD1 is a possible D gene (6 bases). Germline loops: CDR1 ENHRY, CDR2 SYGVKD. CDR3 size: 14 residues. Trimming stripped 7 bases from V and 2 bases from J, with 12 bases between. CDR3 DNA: TGTGCCATCACCTCACAGGGTGCCTACAATGAGCAGTTCTTC. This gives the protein CAITSQGAYNEQFF.

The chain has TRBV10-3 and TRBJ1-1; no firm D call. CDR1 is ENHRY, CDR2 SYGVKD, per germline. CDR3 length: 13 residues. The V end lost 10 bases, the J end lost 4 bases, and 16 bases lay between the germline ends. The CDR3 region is CATRRGEGTEAFF. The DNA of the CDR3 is TGTGCCACCCGGCGCGGGGAAGGCACTGAAGCTTTCTTT.

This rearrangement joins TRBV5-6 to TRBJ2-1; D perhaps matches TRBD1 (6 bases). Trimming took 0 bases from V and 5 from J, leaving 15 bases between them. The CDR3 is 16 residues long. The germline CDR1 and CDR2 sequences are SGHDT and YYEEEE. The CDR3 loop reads CASSLVGRDINNEQFF. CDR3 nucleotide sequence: TGTGCCAGCAGCTTGGTTGGACGGGACATTAACAATGAGCAGTTCTTC. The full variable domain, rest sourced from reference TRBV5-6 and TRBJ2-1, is DAGVTQSPTHLIKTRGQQVTLRCSPKSGHDTVSWYQQALGQGPQFIFQYYEEEERQRGNFPDRFSGHQFPNYSSELNVNALLLGDSALYLCASSLVGRDINNEQFFGPGTRLTVL.

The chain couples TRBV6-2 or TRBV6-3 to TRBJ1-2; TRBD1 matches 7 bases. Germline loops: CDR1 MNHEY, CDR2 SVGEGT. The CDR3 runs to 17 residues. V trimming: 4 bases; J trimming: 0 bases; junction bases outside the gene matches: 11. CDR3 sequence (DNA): TGTGCCAGCAGTTCGGGGGACAGACTTAAATCTAACTATGGCTACACCTTC. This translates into CASSSGDRLKSNYGYTF.

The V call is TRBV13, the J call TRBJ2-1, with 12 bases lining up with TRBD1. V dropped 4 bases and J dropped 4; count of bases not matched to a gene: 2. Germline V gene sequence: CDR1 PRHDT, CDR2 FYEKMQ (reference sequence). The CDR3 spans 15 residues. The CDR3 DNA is TGTGCCAGCAGCTCGGGACAGGGGGCTTACAATGAGCAGTTCTTC. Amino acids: CASSSGQGAYNEQFF.

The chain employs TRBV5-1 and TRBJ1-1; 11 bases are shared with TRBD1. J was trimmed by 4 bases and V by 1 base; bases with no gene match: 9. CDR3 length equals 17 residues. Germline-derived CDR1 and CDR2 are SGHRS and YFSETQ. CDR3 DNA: TGCGCCAGCAGCTTGAGAGGACAGGGGGCCGGGGGCACTGAAGCTTTCTTT. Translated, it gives CASSLRGQGAGGTEAFF.

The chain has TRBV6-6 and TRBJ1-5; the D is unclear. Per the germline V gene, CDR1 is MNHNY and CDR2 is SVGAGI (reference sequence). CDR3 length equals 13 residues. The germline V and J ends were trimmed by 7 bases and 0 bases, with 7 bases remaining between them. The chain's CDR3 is CASMKLSNQPQHF. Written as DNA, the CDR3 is TGTGCCAGCATGAAACTTAGCAATCAGCCCCAGCATTTT.

The CDR3 loop is CASSIGQGSYEQYF. CDR3 in DNA: TGTGCCAGCAGTATCGGACAGGGATCCTACGAGCAGTACTTC. The V call is TRBV5-4, the J call TRBJ2-7; 8 bases are a match to TRBD1. CDR3 length equals 14 residues. Germline V gene lookup returns CDR1 SGHNT and CDR2 YYREEE (reference sequence). V gave up 5 bases and J gave up 1 base; unmatched junction bases: 5.

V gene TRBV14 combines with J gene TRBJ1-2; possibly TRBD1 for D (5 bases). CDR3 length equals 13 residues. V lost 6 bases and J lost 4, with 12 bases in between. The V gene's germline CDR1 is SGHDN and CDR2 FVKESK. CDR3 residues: CASSHEGLYGYTF. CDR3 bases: TGTGCCAGCAGTCATGAGGGACTCTATGGCTACACCTTC.

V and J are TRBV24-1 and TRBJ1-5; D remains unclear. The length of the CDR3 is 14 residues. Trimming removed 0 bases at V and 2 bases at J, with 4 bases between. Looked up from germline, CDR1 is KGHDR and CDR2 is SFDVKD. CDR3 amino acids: CATSDLGGNQPQHF. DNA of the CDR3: TGTGCCACCAGTGATTTGGGAGGCAATCAGCCCCAGCATTTT.

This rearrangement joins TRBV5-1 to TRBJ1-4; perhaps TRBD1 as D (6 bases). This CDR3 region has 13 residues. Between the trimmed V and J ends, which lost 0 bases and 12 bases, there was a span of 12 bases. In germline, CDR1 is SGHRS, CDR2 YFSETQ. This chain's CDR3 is CASSLVGGKELFF. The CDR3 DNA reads TGCGCCAGCAGCTTGGTAGGGGGAAAAGAACTGTTTTTT. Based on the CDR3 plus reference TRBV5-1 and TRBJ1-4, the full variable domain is KAGVTQTPRYLIKTRGQQVTLSCSPISGHRSVSWYQQTPGQGLQFLFEYFSETQRNKGNFPGRFSGRQFSNSRSEMNVSTLELGDSALYLCASSLVGGKELFFGSGTQLSVL.

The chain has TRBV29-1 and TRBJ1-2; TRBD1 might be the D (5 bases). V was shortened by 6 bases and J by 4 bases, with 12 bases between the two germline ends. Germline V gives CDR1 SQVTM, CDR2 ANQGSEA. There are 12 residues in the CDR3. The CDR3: CSVTGDSYGYTF. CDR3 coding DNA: TGCAGCGTAACAGGTGATTCCTATGGCTACACCTTC.

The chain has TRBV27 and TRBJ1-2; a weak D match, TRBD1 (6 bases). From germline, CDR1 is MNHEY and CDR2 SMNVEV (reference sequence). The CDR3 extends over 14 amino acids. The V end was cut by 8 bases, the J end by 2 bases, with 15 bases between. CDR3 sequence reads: CASRVGAGNYGYTF. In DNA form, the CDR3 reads TGTGCCAGCCGCGTGGGGGCTGGGAACTATGGCTACACCTTC.

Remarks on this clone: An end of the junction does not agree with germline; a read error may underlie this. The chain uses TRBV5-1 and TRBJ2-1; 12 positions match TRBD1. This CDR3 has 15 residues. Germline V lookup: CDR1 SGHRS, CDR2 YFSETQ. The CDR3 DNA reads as TGCGCCAGCACCTTGGGGGACAGGGGGCTCAATGAGCAGTTCTTC. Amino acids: CASTLGDRGLNEQFF.

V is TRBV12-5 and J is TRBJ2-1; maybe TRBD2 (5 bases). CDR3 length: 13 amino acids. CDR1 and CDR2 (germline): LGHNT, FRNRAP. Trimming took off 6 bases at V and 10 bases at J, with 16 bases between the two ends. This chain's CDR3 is CASGPIPPGEQFF. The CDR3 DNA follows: TGTGCTAGTGGCCCGATACCGCCGGGGGAGCAGTTCTTC.

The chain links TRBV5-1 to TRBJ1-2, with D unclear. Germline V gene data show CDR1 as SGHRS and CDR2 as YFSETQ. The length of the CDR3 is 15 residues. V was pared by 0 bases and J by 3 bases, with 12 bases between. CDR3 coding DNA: TGCGCCAGCAGCTTGGGACTGGTGCACGACTATGGCTACACCTTC. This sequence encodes CASSLGLVHDYGYTF.

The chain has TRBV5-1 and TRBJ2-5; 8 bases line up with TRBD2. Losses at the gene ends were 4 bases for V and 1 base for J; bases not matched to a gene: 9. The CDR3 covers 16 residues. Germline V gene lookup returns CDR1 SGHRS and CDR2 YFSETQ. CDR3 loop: CASSHGLATIQETQYF. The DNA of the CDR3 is TGCGCCAGCAGCCACGGACTAGCAACCATCCAAGAGACCCAGTACTTC.

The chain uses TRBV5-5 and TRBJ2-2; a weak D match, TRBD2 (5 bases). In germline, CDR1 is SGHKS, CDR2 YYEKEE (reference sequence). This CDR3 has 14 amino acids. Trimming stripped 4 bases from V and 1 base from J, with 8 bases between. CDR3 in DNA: TGTGCCAGCAGCCCGGACTGGAACACCGGGGAGCTGTTTTTT. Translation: CASSPDWNTGELFF.

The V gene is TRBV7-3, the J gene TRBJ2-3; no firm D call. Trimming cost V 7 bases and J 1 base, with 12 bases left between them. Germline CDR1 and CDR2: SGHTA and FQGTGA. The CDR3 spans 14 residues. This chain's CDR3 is CASKSGPGTDTQYF. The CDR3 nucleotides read TGTGCCAGCAAATCGGGTCCCGGCACAGATACGCAGTATTTT.